This record covers a single T cell receptor beta chain. The source of the sample is a study of shared clonotypes between healthy human individuals. On the study more broadly: A couple of women and a few men aged 18 to 49 made up the donors.

Genomic DNA, for the unsorted samples, came from about 90 million PBMCs. Germline assignment: CDR1 KGHSH and CDR2 LQKENI. V lost 3 bases to trimming and J lost 3 bases, with 6 bases between them. The CDR3 is 13 residues long. Approximately 27,000 T cell genomes, or about 0.3 ug DNA, went into replicate PCRs of unsorted PBMC. Sequencing was performed with immunoSEQ multiplex PCR; in TCRdb, only in-frame clones are kept and a portion is missing. The profile shows 470,000 or so clones, approximately 82% of them singletons. The TCR originated in a woman aged 40 to 55 in good health. Some clones in this sample may be carry-over from other donors' samples. The V gene is TRBV18, the J gene TRBJ1-5; no definite D call. The sample comprised PBMCs. As DNA, the CDR3 is TGTGCCAGCTCACCGGGCAACAATCAGCCCCAGCATTTT. This gives the protein CASSPGNNQPQHF.